Given below is one TCR beta chain in context. Its antigen remains unknown. With random hexamers, roughly 0.45 to 1 ug RNA was reverse transcribed. A single record per CDR3 protein comes from TCRdb applying MiXCR to the immunoSEQ multiplex PCR reads. The sample carries more than 150,000 distinct CDR3 sequences, 95% recorded once. The sample belongs to a study of CD8 T cells in Susac syndrome. The wider study: Sequenced Susac syndrome patients included roughly 6 with clinically active disease and eight in remission. There were Susac syndrome patients who were therapy-naive at blood draw, others on corticosteroids, and others on intravenous immunoglobulin alone.

Broader study findings: It was in TEMRA cells and active patients that Susac CD8+ clonal expansion peaked.

The CDR3 runs 12 residues. Trimming left V 8 bases short and J 4 bases short, with 9 bases between. Sequenced input: CD8+ T cells from PBMCs. V usage is TRBV12-3 or TRBV12-4 and J usage is TRBJ1-3; no clear D. The TCR originated in a human donor with Susac syndrome. The CDR3 spells CASGGDGNTIYF. The CDR3 DNA follows: TGTGCCAGCGGAGGCGACGGAAACACCATATATTTT.